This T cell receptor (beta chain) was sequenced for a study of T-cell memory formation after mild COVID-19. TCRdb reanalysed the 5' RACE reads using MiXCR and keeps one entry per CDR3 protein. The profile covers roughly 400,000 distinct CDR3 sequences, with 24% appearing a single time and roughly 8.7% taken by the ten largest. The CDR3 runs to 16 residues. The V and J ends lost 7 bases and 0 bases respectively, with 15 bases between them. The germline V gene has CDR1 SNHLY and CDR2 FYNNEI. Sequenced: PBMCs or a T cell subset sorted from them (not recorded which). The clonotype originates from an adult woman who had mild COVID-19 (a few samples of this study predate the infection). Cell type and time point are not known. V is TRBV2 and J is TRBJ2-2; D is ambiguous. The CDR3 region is CASTRAVVTNTGELFF. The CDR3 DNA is TGTGCCAGCACCAGAGCCGTTGTGACGAACACCGGGGAGCTGTTTTTT.